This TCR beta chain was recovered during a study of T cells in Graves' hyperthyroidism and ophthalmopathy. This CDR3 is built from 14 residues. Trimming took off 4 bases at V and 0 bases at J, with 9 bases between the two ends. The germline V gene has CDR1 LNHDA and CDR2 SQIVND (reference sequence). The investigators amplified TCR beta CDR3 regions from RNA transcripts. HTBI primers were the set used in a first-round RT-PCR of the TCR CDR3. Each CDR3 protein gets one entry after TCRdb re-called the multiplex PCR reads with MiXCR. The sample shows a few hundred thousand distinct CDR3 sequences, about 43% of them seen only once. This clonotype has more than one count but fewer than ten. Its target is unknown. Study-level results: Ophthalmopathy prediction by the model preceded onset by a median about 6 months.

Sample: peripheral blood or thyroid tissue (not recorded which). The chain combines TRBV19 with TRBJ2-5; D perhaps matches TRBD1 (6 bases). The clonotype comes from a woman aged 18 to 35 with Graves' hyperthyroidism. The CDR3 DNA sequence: TGTGCCAGTAGTAGGGACACCTACCAAGAGACCCAGTACTTC. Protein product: CASSRDTYQETQYF. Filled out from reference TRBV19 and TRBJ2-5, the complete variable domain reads DGGITQSPKYLFRKEGQNVTLSCEQNLNHDAMYWYRQDPGQGLRLIYYSQIVNDFQKGDIAEGYSVSREKKESFPLTVTSAQKNPTAFYLCASSRDTYQETQYFGPGTRLLVL.